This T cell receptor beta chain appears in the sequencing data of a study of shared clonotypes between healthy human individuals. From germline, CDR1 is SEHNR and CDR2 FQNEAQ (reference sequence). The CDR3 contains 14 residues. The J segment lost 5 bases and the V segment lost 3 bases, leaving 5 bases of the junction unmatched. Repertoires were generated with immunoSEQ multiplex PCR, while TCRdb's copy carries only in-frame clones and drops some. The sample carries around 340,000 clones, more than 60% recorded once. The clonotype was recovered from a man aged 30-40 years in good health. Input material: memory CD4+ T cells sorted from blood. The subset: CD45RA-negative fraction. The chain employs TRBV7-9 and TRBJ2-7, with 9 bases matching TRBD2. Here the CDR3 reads CASSFSGSNDEQYF. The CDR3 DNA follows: TGTGCCAGCAGCTTTAGCGGGAGCAACGACGAGCAGTACTTC.